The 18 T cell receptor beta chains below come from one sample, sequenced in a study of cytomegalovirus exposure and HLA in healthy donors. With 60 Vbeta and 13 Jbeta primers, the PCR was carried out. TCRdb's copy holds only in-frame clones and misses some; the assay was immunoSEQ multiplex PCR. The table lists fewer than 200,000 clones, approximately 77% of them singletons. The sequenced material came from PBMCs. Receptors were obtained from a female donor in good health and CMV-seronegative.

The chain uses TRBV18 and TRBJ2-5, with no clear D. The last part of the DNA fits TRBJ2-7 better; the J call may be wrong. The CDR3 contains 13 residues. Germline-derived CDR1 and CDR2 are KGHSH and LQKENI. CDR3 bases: TGTGCCAGCTCACCCATCAACGATTACGAGCAGTACTTC. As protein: CASSPINDYEQYF.

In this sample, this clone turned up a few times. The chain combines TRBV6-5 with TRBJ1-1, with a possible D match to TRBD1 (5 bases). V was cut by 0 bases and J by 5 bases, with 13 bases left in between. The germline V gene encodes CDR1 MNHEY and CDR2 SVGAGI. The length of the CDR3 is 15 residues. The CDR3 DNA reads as TGTGCCAGCAGTTACTCCTCGGGGGGGTTGACTGAAGCTTTCTTT. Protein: CASSYSSGGLTEAFF.

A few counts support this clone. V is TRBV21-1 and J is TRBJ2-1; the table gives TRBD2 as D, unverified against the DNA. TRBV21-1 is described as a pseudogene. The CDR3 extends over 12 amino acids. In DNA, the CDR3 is TGTGCCAGCAGCAAAGTGGGGGGACCGCAGTTCTTC. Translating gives CASSKVGGPQFF.

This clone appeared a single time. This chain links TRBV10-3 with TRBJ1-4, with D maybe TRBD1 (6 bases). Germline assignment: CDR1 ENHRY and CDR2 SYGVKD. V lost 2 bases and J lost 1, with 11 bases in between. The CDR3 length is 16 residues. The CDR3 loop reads CAISEGQGLTNEKLFF. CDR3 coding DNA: TGTGCCATCAGTGAGGGGCAGGGGTTAACTAATGAAAAACTGTTTTTT.

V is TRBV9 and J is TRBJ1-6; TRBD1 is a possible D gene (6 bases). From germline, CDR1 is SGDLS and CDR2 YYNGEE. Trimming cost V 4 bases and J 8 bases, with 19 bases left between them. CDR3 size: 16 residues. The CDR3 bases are TGTGCCAGCAGCTTACGAGGAGGGGGGGACTATTCACCCCTCCACTTT. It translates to CASSLRGGGDYSPLHF.

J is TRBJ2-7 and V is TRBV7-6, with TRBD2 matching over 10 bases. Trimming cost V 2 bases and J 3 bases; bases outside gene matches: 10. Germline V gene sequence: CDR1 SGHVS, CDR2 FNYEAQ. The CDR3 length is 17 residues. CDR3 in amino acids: CASSLSDGLAEGYEQYF. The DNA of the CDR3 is TGTGCCAGCAGCTTAAGCGATGGACTAGCGGAGGGCTACGAGCAGTACTTC.

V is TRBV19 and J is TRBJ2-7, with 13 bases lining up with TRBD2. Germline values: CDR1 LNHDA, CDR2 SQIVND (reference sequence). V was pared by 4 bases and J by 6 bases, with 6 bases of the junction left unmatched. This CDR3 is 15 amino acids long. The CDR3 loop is CASSTRTSGSGEQYF. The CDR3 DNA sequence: TGTGCCAGTAGTACTCGGACTAGCGGGAGTGGCGAGCAGTACTTC.

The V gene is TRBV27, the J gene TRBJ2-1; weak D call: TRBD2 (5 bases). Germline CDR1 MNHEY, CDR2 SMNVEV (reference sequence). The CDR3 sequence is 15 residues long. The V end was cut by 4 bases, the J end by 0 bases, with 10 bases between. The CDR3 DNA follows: TGTGCCAGCAGTTCGGACTTGAGCTCCTACAATGAGCAGTTCTTC. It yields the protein CASSSDLSSYNEQFF.

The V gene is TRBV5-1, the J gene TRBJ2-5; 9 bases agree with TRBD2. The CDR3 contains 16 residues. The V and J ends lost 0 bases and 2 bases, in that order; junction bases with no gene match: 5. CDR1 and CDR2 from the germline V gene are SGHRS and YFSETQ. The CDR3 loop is CASSLEASGNQETQYF. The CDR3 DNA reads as TGCGCCAGCAGCTTGGAGGCTAGCGGGAATCAAGAGACCCAGTACTTC. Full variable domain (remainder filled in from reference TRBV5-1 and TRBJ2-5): KAGVTQTPRYLIKTRGQQVTLSCSPISGHRSVSWYQQTPGQGLQFLFEYFSETQRNKGNFPGRFSGRQFSNSRSEMNVSTLELGDSALYLCASSLEASGNQETQYFGPGTRLLVL.

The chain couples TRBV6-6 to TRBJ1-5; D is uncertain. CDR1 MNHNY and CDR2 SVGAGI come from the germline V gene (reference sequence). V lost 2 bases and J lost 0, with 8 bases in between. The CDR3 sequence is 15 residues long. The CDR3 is CASSYATNSNQPQHF. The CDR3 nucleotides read TGTGCCAGCAGTTACGCTACGAATAGCAATCAGCCCCAGCATTTT.

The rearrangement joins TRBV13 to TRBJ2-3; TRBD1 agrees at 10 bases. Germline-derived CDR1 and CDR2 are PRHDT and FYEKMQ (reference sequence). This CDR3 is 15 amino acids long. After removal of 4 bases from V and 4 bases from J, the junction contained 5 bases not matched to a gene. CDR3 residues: CASSSRDRGPDTQYF. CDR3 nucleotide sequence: TGTGCCAGCAGCTCCCGGGACAGGGGCCCAGATACGCAGTATTTT.

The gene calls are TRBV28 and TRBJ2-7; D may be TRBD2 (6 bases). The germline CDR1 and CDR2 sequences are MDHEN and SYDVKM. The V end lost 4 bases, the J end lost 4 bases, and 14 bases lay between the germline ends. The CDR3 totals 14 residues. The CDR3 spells CASSSSRDLYEQYF. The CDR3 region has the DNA TGTGCCAGCAGTTCGTCGCGGGACCTATACGAGCAGTACTTC.

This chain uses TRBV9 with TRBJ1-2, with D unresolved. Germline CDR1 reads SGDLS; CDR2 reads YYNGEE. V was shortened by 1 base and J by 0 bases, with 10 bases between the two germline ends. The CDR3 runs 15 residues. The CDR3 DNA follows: TGTGCCAGCAGCGTACGTACGTCAGCTAACTATGGCTACACCTTC. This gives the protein CASSVRTSANYGYTF. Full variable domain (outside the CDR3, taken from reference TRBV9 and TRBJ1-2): DSGVTQTPKHLITATGQRVTLRCSPRSGDLSVYWYQQSLDQGLQFLIQYYNGEERAKGNILERFSAQQFPDLHSELNLSSLELGDSALYFCASSVRTSANYGYTFGSGTRLTVV.

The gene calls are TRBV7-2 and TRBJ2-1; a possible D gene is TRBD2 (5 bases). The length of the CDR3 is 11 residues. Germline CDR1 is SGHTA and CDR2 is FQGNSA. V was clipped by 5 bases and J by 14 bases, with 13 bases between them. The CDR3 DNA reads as TGTGCCAGCAGCCCCGGAATGCGGGAGTTCTTC. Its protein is CASSPGMREFF.

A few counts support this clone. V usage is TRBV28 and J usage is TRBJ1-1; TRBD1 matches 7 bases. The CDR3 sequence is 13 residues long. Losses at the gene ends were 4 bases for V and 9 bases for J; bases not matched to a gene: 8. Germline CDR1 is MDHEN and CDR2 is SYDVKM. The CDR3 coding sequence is TGTGCCAGCAGTTGGGGACAGATCATGAAAGCTTTCTTT. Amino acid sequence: CASSWGQIMKAFF.

The CDR3 sequence: CASSQAWGQTGELFF. CDR3 DNA sequence: TGTGCCAGCAGCCAAGCGTGGGGGCAGACGGGGGAGCTGTTTTTT. This rearrangement joins TRBV6-5 to TRBJ2-2; maybe TRBD1 (6 bases). Per germline, CDR1 MNHEY and CDR2 SVGAGI. This CDR3 spans 15 amino acids. Trimming left V 6 bases short and J 8 bases short, with 19 bases between.

CDR3 sequence (DNA): TGTGCCAGCAGCTTCCAGACGGGTAGGAACAATGAGCAGTTCTTC. Residues: CASSFQTGRNNEQFF. The rearrangement joins TRBV7-2 to TRBJ2-1; D is unclear. V lost 3 bases to trimming and J lost 5 bases, with 14 bases between them. Germline V gene sequence: CDR1 SGHTA, CDR2 FQGNSA. The CDR3 is 15 residues long.

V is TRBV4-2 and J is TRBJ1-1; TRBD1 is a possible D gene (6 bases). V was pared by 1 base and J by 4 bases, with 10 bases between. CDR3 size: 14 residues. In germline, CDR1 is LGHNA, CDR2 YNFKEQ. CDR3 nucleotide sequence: TGTGCCAGCAGCCAAGGGGGGGGCGGCACTGAAGCTTTCTTT. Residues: CASSQGGGGTEAFF.